One and the same sample provided the 13 T cell receptor beta chains below, sequenced in a study of blood T cell repertoires in COVID-19. Here immunoSEQ multiplex PCR was the method, and the copy in TCRdb shows in-frame clones only, minus some. The sample lists almost 90,000 clones; roughly 87% were seen once. Source material: peripheral blood. The receptor source for this set is a man younger than 35 with COVID-19, enrolled during active disease.

The V call is TRBV5-4, the J call TRBJ2-7, with 7 bases that match TRBD2. Germline CDR1 SGHNT, CDR2 YYREEE (reference sequence). With V trimmed by 1 base and J by 6 bases, 7 bases remained unmatched. The CDR3 contains 14 residues. CDR3 DNA sequence: TGTGCCAGCAGCTTGCCCGGGAGGAAGGCCGAGCAGTACTTC. Residues: CASSLPGRKAEQYF.

The V call is TRBV5-4, the J call TRBJ2-3, with D possibly matching TRBD2 (5 bases). V was trimmed by 1 base and J by 3 bases, leaving 9 bases between them. The germline V gene has CDR1 SGHNT and CDR2 YYREEE (reference sequence). This CDR3 has 14 amino acids. Here the CDR3 reads CASSLSGMTDTQYF. The CDR3 bases are TGTGCCAGCAGCTTGTCGGGGATGACAGATACGCAGTATTTT.

The V gene is TRBV19, the J gene TRBJ2-1; D remains unclear. Trimming pared 4 bases from V and 6 bases from J, leaving 25 bases between. This CDR3 contains 18 residues. The V gene's germline CDR1 is LNHDA and CDR2 SQIVND (reference sequence). The CDR3 DNA reads as TGTGCCAGTAGTACTTGGCATAGATTGACTCAGCAAAGCAATGAGCAGTTCTTC. Protein: CASSTWHRLTQQSNEQFF.

The chain uses TRBV24-1 and TRBJ2-2; no reliable D call. Deletions cut 3 bases from V and 6 bases from J, with 13 bases between. The CDR3 loop spans 15 amino acids. The germline V gene encodes CDR1 KGHDR and CDR2 SFDVKD. CDR3 residues: CATSDTTCEAGELFF. CDR3 DNA: TGTGCCACCAGTGATACAACCTGTGAAGCCGGGGAGCTGTTTTTT.

This clone was counted a single time. The CDR3 protein is CAIGTTAPPQHF. In DNA form, the CDR3 reads TGTGCCATCGGGACAACGGCCCCGCCCCAGCATTTT. V and J are TRBV28 and TRBJ1-5, with TRBD1 as a possible D gene (6 bases). CDR1 is MDHEN and CDR2 is SYDVKM in the germline V gene. CDR3 length equals 12 residues. V was pared by 10 bases and J by 9 bases, with 16 bases between. The full variable domain, completed using reference TRBV28 and TRBJ1-5, is DVKVTQSSRYLVKRTGEKVFLECVQDMDHENMFWYRQDPGLGLRLIYFSYDVKMKEKGDIPEGYSVSREKKERFSLILESASTNQTSMYLCAIGTTAPPQHFGDGTRLSIL.

CDR3 residues: CASSPATGDWETQYF. The CDR3 DNA sequence: TGTGCCAGCTCACCAGCGACAGGGGATTGGGAGACCCAGTACTTC. The genes are TRBV18 and TRBJ2-5; 8 nucleotides align to TRBD1. The V segment lost 2 bases and the J segment 5 bases; nucleotides outside the gene matches: 7. The CDR3 has 15 amino acids. Germline V gene data show CDR1 as KGHSH and CDR2 as LQKENI.

This clone showed up just a few times. The V gene is TRBV4-2, the J gene TRBJ1-1; weak D call: TRBD1 (5 bases). The CDR3 length is 14 residues. Deletions cut 2 bases from V and 4 bases from J, with 11 bases between. Germline V lookup: CDR1 LGHNA, CDR2 YNFKEQ. CDR3 sequence (DNA): TGTGCCAGCAGCCAAACCAGGGTGTCCACTGAAGCTTTCTTT. Protein product: CASSQTRVSTEAFF.

The CDR3 sequence is CASSFRGSGTYEQYF. CDR3 coding DNA: TGTGCCAGCAGTTTCCGCGGGAGTGGGACCTACGAGCAGTACTTC. This chain connects TRBV27 to TRBJ2-7, with TRBD2 matching over 7 bases. With V trimmed by 3 bases and J by 2 bases, 7 bases remained unmatched. CDR1 and CDR2 (germline): MNHEY, SMNVEV (reference sequence). The CDR3 consists of 15 residues.

Comments on this clone: Within the sample, other DNA sequences also encode this same CDR3. The rearrangement uses TRBV6-2 or TRBV6-3 and TRBJ2-7; D is unresolved. Trimming cost V 6 bases and J 3 bases, with 6 bases left between them. CDR3 length: 11 residues. In germline, CDR1 is MNHEY, CDR2 SVGEGT. This chain's CDR3 is CASSRSYEQYF. CDR3 in DNA: TGTGCCAGCAGCAGGAGCTACGAGCAGTACTTC.

The chain is built from TRBV9 and TRBJ2-1; TRBD2 is a possible D gene (6 bases). This CDR3 comprises 14 residues. Trimming shortened V by 3 bases and J by 8 bases, and 15 bases separated the two germline ends. Germline lookup yields CDR1 SGDLS and CDR2 YYNGEE. CDR3 nucleotides: TGTGCCAGCAGCGGAGGGGCCGGGAGCGATGAGCAGTTCTTC. Translating gives CASSGGAGSDEQFF.

The V gene is TRBV24-1, the J gene TRBJ1-1; D perhaps matches TRBD1 (6 bases). V lost 0 bases and J lost 8, with 6 bases in between. This CDR3 comprises 12 residues. Germline V gene data show CDR1 as KGHDR and CDR2 as SFDVKD. CDR3 region: CATSDLQGEAFF. The CDR3 DNA reads TGTGCCACCAGTGATTTGCAGGGGGAAGCTTTCTTT.

V is TRBV6-2 or TRBV6-3 and J is TRBJ2-5, with no clear D. Trimming removed 3 bases at V and 1 base at J, with 9 bases between. Germline lookup yields CDR1 MNHEY and CDR2 SVGEGT. The CDR3 is 14 residues long. CDR3 in DNA: TGTGCCAGCAGTTATCTAGGCGCCCAAGAGACCCAGTACTTC. Its translation is CASSYLGAQETQYF.

The chain links TRBV6-6 to TRBJ2-7; D is perhaps TRBD2 (6 bases). The CDR3 consists of 14 residues. The V gene's germline CDR1 is MNHNY and CDR2 SVGAGI (reference sequence). Trimming took off 1 base at V and 2 bases at J, with 9 bases between the two ends. CDR3 sequence: CASSYFQRAYEQYF. As DNA, the CDR3 is TGTGCCAGCAGTTACTTCCAGCGGGCCTACGAGCAGTACTTC.